A single sample gave rise to the 8 T cell receptor beta chains below, sequenced in a study of blood T cell repertoires in COVID-19. The method was immunoSEQ multiplex PCR; TCRdb's version includes in-frame clones alone and lacks a portion of them. The sample records some 250,000 clones, nearly 90% being singletons. The sample consisted of peripheral blood. These receptors originate from a woman aged 25-40 years with acute or convalescent COVID-19.

The V and J genes are TRBV12-3 or TRBV12-4 and TRBJ1-2; TRBD1 matches at 9 bases. CDR3 length: 13 residues. V was pared by 6 bases and J by 4 bases, with 3 bases of the junction left unmatched. CDR3 DNA: TGTGCCAGCAGCCGGGACAGGGCCTATGGCTACACCTTC. It yields the protein CASSRDRAYGYTF.

The chain is built from TRBV3-1 (or the pseudogene TRBV3-2) and TRBJ2-7; no reliable D call. Germline assignment: CDR1 LGHDT and CDR2 YNNKEL (reference sequence). V was clipped by 0 bases and J by 3 bases, with 6 bases between them. The CDR3 covers 13 residues. The chain's CDR3 is CASSQDPNYEQYF. CDR3 DNA sequence: TGTGCCAGCAGCCAAGATCCCAACTACGAGCAGTACTTC.

This clone was seen a few times. This chain uses TRBV18 with TRBJ2-2; 11 bases match TRBD2. V shed 4 bases, J shed 4 bases, and the junction held 8 bases outside the gene matches. The CDR3 length is 17 residues. Per the germline V gene, CDR1 is KGHSH and CDR2 is LQKENI. CDR3 sequence reads: CASSLGTSGAGTGELFF. The DNA of the CDR3 is TGTGCCAGCTCACTAGGGACTAGCGGAGCGGGCACCGGGGAGCTGTTTTTT. Full variable domain (remainder filled in from reference TRBV18 and TRBJ2-2): NAGVMQNPRHLVRRRGQEARLRCSPMKGHSHVYWYRQLPEEGLKFMVYLQKENIIDESGMPKERFSAEFPKEGPSILRIQQVVRGDSAAYFCASSLGTSGAGTGELFFGEGSRLTVL.

The chain links TRBV6-2 or TRBV6-3 to TRBJ2-3; D ambiguous. Trimming shortened V by 3 bases and J by 1 base, and 14 bases separated the two germline ends. In germline, CDR1 is MNHEY, CDR2 SVGEGT. There are 16 residues in the CDR3. The CDR3 protein is CASSYMVARGTDTQYF. The DNA for the CDR3 is TGTGCCAGCAGTTATATGGTAGCCCGTGGCACAGATACGCAGTATTTT.

J is TRBJ1-4 and V is TRBV13; the match to TRBD1 covers 9 bases. The CDR3 extends over 15 amino acids. With V trimmed by 5 bases and J by 8 bases, 9 bases remained unmatched. The germline V gene has CDR1 PRHDT and CDR2 FYEKMQ (reference sequence). DNA for the CDR3: TGTGCCAGCAGCGGGACAGGGCCGGGTGACGAAAAACTGTTTTTT. Translated, it gives CASSGTGPGDEKLFF.

J is TRBJ1-5 and V is TRBV18; a weak D match, TRBD1 (6 bases). The germline V and J ends were trimmed by 3 bases and 7 bases, with 10 bases remaining between them. Germline-derived CDR1 and CDR2 are KGHSH and LQKENI. CDR3 length equals 13 residues. CDR3 loop: CASSPETGQPQHF. The CDR3 bases are TGTGCCAGCTCACCTGAGACAGGCCAGCCCCAGCATTTT. Complete variable domain (other parts from reference TRBV18 and TRBJ1-5): NAGVMQNPRHLVRRRGQEARLRCSPMKGHSHVYWYRQLPEEGLKFMVYLQKENIIDESGMPKERFSAEFPKEGPSILRIQQVVRGDSAAYFCASSPETGQPQHFGDGTRLSIL.

The rearrangement links TRBV2 to TRBJ2-5, with 9 bases lining up with TRBD2. CDR3 length equals 13 residues. CDR1 SNHLY and CDR2 FYNNEI come from the germline V gene. The V and J ends lost 8 bases and 7 bases, in that order; junction bases with no gene match: 8. DNA of the CDR3: TGTGCCAGCTACGGACTAGCGTACGGGACCCAGTACTTC. Protein sequence: CASYGLAYGTQYF.

The chain carries TRBV13 and TRBJ2-2; unclear D gene. Germline loops: CDR1 PRHDT, CDR2 FYEKMQ (reference sequence). V was shortened by 5 bases and J by 6 bases, with 22 bases between the two germline ends. CDR3 length: 17 amino acids. CDR3 protein: CASSPDPIQDSSGELFF. The CDR3 nucleotides read TGTGCCAGCAGCCCCGACCCGATTCAAGACTCCTCCGGGGAGCTGTTTTTT.